A single sample gave rise to the 2 T cell receptor beta chains below, sequenced in a study of tumor-infiltrating lymphocytes in primary liver carcinoma. The tissue used was unsorted bulk material of about 17-33 mg. RNA and DNA were co-extracted from it with the AllPrep DNA/RNA mini kit. Starting material of 500 to 600 ng total RNA yielded TCR beta cDNA via a constant-region primer. What produced the TCR beta libraries was three nested multiplex PCR rounds using slightly modified ARM-PCR. TRBV1-TRBV30 forward and Cbeta reverse primers drove the first two roughly 10-cycle rounds. TCRdb re-derived calls from the multiplex PCR reads in MiXCR, one entry per CDR3 protein. This table holds about 78,000 distinct CDR3 sequences, over 70% found once. The sequenced sample consisted of liver tumor tissue from sampling region 4. Sample subset: tumor region T4, right-lateral pole. These receptors originate from a woman aged 55-69 years with primary liver carcinoma and hepatitis B virus infection.

In regard to this clonotype: Here the CDR3 omits its conserved ending phenylalanine or tryptophan, so a read error is the likely source. The chain has TRBV5-1 and TRBJ1-6; 10 nucleotides agree with TRBD1. The CDR3 runs to 15 residues. The germline CDR1 and CDR2 sequences are SGHRS and YFSETQ. V dropped 6 bases and J dropped 8; count of bases not matched to a gene: 8. The CDR3 DNA follows: TGCGCCAGCAACTCGAGACAGGGGGCGGATTCACCCCTCCACCTT. It translates to CASNSRQGADSPLHL.

Regarding this clonotype: This is likely a read error, given that the CDR3 carries no conserved phenylalanine or tryptophan at its end. This chain uses TRBV12-3 or TRBV12-4 with TRBJ2-5, with D possibly matching TRBD2 (6 bases). The CDR3 is made up of 13 amino acids. The V end was cut by 8 bases, the J end by 5 bases, with 15 bases between. The CDR3 nucleotides read TGTGCCAGCGGGAAGCTAGCGCAGGAGACCCAGTACTTG. Translated: CASGKLAQETQYL.